The 27 T cell receptor beta chains presented below share a single source sample, sequenced in a study of T cells in localized non-small cell lung cancer. The data were produced by immunoSEQ multiplex PCR, yet TCRdb's version contains in-frame clones alone and is incomplete. The top ten hold roughly 9.8% of the sample, which has under 95,000 clones, 80% seen once. Sequencing used peripheral blood, obtained before any cancer treatment. The receptor set was obtained from a female donor of 60 years or more with stage I lung adenocarcinoma.

This sequence joins TRBV2 and TRBJ1-1; TRBD1 might be the D (5 bases). The CDR3 extends over 12 amino acids. Germline V gene lookup returns CDR1 SNHLY and CDR2 FYNNEI. Trimming cost V 8 bases and J 3 bases, with 10 bases left between them. CDR3 sequence: CASHRGDTEAFF. In DNA form, the CDR3 reads TGTGCCAGCCACCGGGGCGACACTGAAGCTTTCTTT. Full variable domain (remainder filled in from reference TRBV2 and TRBJ1-1): EPEVTQTPSHQVTQMGQEVILRCVPISNHLYFYWYRQILGQKVEFLVSFYNNEISEKSEIFDDQFSVERPDGSNFTLKIRSTKLEDSAMYFCASHRGDTEAFFGQGTRLTVV.

This chain links TRBV19 with TRBJ2-1; 12 nucleotides line up with TRBD2. This CDR3 contains 16 residues. CDR1 LNHDA and CDR2 SQIVND come from the germline V gene (reference sequence). V lost 3 bases, J lost 7 bases, and 7 bases stayed unmatched. This chain's CDR3 is CASSIPSGRGENEQFF. The CDR3 coding sequence is TGTGCCAGTAGTATTCCTAGCGGGAGGGGAGAGAATGAGCAGTTCTTC.

The chain links TRBV5-4 to TRBJ1-3, with D possibly being TRBD1 (5 bases). Between the trimmed V and J ends, which lost 6 bases and 3 bases, there was a span of 16 bases. Germline CDR1 SGHNT, CDR2 YYREEE (reference sequence). The CDR3 extends over 15 amino acids. The CDR3 sequence is CASKQGGASGNTIYF. The CDR3 DNA is TGTGCCAGCAAGCAGGGAGGGGCAAGTGGAAACACCATATATTTT.

The J gene is TRBJ2-3, the V gene TRBV5-1; TRBD1 might be the D (6 bases). Germline V lookup: CDR1 SGHRS, CDR2 YFSETQ. V lost 0 bases and J lost 1, with 15 bases in between. This CDR3 has 17 residues. DNA of the CDR3: TGCGCCAGCAGCTTGGGGACTTATCCAGGGGGCACAGATACGCAGTATTTT. Amino acid sequence: CASSLGTYPGGTDTQYF.

The chain joins TRBV19 to TRBJ1-5; D is possibly TRBD1 (6 bases). Per germline, CDR1 LNHDA and CDR2 SQIVND (reference sequence). The CDR3 totals 15 residues. V was pared by 5 bases and J by 3 bases, with 14 bases between. Here the CDR3 reads CASSPIGTYNQPQHF. CDR3 DNA sequence: TGTGCCAGTAGTCCGATTGGGACATACAATCAGCCCCAGCATTTT.

This clone was detected once. This chain uses TRBV30 with TRBJ2-3; D possibly matches TRBD1 or TRBD2 (6 bases each). The CDR3 runs 12 residues. The V and J ends lost 3 bases and 4 bases respectively, with 8 bases between them. The V gene's germline CDR1 is GTSNPN and CDR2 SVGIG (reference sequence). The chain's CDR3 is CAWRGGPDTQYF. The CDR3 DNA follows: TGTGCCTGGAGGGGGGGCCCAGATACGCAGTATTTT.

The genes are TRBV29-1 and TRBJ2-3; 9 nucleotides align to TRBD2. Germline V gene data show CDR1 as SQVTM and CDR2 as ANQGSEA. This CDR3 spans 14 amino acids. V dropped 5 bases and J dropped 2; count of bases not matched to a gene: 5. CDR3 in DNA: TGCAGCGTTATGGCGGGAGGGCCCACAGATACGCAGTATTTT. Protein product: CSVMAGGPTDTQYF.

This chain connects TRBV27 to TRBJ2-3, with 7 bases fitting TRBD1. The J segment lost 3 bases and the V segment lost 2 bases, leaving 5 bases of the junction unmatched. Germline-derived CDR1 and CDR2 are MNHEY and SMNVEV (reference sequence). The CDR3 loop spans 15 amino acids. DNA for the CDR3: TGTGCCAGCAGTTTACTCCGGGACAGTACAGATACGCAGTATTTT. Protein product: CASSLLRDSTDTQYF.

The chain carries TRBV5-1 and TRBJ2-5; D is possibly TRBD1 (6 bases). V was cut by 2 bases and J by 5 bases, with 16 bases left in between. The CDR3 is made up of 15 amino acids. The V gene's germline CDR1 is SGHRS and CDR2 YFSETQ. The CDR3 loop reads CASSLANQGWETQYF. The CDR3 nucleotides read TGCGCCAGCAGCTTAGCAAACCAGGGGTGGGAGACCCAGTACTTC.

This clone has only a few counts. This sequence joins TRBV5-1 and TRBJ2-3; a possible D gene is TRBD1 (5 bases). The length of the CDR3 is 14 residues. The V gene's germline CDR1 is SGHRS and CDR2 YFSETQ. V lost 4 bases, J lost 0 bases, and 9 bases lay in between. The CDR3 reads CASSLTVSTDTQYF. Written as DNA, the CDR3 is TGCGCCAGCAGCCTGACAGTGAGCACAGATACGCAGTATTTT. Combining the CDR3 with reference TRBV5-1 and TRBJ2-3 gives the whole variable domain KAGVTQTPRYLIKTRGQQVTLSCSPISGHRSVSWYQQTPGQGLQFLFEYFSETQRNKGNFPGRFSGRQFSNSRSEMNVSTLELGDSALYLCASSLTVSTDTQYFGPGTRLTVL.

This clone was found many times. This chain uses TRBV30 with TRBJ1-5, with TRBD1 as a possible D gene (6 bases). Trimming left V 0 bases short and J 3 bases short, with 12 bases between. This CDR3 spans 15 amino acids. Germline assignment: CDR1 GTSNPN and CDR2 SVGIG (reference sequence). CDR3 sequence: CAWSVGTFTNQPQHF. The CDR3 DNA follows: TGTGCCTGGAGTGTTGGGACATTTACCAATCAGCCCCAGCATTTT.

The genes are TRBV27 and TRBJ1-4; D not certain. Germline CDR1 MNHEY, CDR2 SMNVEV (reference sequence). The V and J ends lost 2 bases and 8 bases respectively, with 9 bases between them. This CDR3 has 13 amino acids. The CDR3 DNA reads as TGTGCCAGCAGTTTAAGTATCGCAGAAAAACTGTTTTTT. This sequence encodes CASSLSIAEKLFF.

The chain employs TRBV4-3 and TRBJ1-1, with 9 nucleotides matching TRBD1. This CDR3 comprises 16 residues. The V gene end was trimmed by 2 bases and the J gene end by 1 base; junction bases not matched to a gene: 5. CDR1 LGHNA and CDR2 YSLEER come from the germline V gene. This chain's CDR3 is CASSQSTGGANTEAFF. In DNA, the CDR3 is TGCGCCAGCAGCCAATCCACAGGGGGCGCGAACACTGAAGCTTTCTTT.

V gene TRBV7-6 combines with J gene TRBJ2-1; 7 bases align to TRBD2. V gave up 0 bases and J gave up 3 bases; unmatched junction bases: 17. Germline CDR1 SGHVS, CDR2 FNYEAQ. The CDR3 extends over 20 amino acids. DNA of the CDR3: TGTGCCAGCAGCTTAGCGGAAAATCGAGTGGTGCTAGCGGACTACAATGAGCAGTTCTTC. The encoded protein is CASSLAENRVVLADYNEQFF.

The chain combines TRBV6-5 with TRBJ2-7; D perhaps matches TRBD2 (5 bases). The CDR3 totals 16 residues. Germline V gene sequence: CDR1 MNHEY, CDR2 SVGAGI. Trimming removed 0 bases at V and 1 base at J, with 13 bases between. The CDR3 nucleotides are TGTGCCAGCAGTTACTCCCCGGGAAGCTTGTCCTACGAGCAGTACTTC. Protein: CASSYSPGSLSYEQYF.

This rearrangement joins TRBV25-1 to TRBJ1-2; TRBD1 agrees at 7 bases. Looked up from germline, CDR1 is MGHDK and CDR2 is SYGVNS. There are 12 residues in the CDR3. The ends lost 6 bases at V and 8 bases at J; junction bases unmatched: 6. CDR3 nucleotide sequence: TGTGCCAGCAGCACAGGGGTAGGAGGCTACACCTTC. Its translation: CASSTGVGGYTF.

The V and J genes are TRBV15 and TRBJ1-5; D is possibly TRBD1 (5 bases). V shed 5 bases and J shed 0 bases, with 8 bases lying between them. Germline V CDR1 and CDR2: LNHNV, YYDKDF (reference sequence). The CDR3 extends over 14 amino acids. The DNA of the CDR3 is TGTGCCACCAGCCCCGGGGGTAGCAATCAGCCCCAGCATTTT. As protein: CATSPGGSNQPQHF.

This chain uses TRBV4-3 with TRBJ2-5, with a weak D call TRBD1 (6 bases). Germline CDR1 LGHNA, CDR2 YSLEER. The CDR3 loop spans 15 amino acids. V lost 0 bases to trimming and J lost 5 bases, with 13 bases between them. For the CDR3, the DNA is TGCGCCAGCAGCCAAGATCTACAGGGCTATGAGACCCAGTACTTC. Translated, it gives CASSQDLQGYETQYF.

CDR3 loop: CASSSLRLGTPGEKLFF. CDR3 DNA: TGCGCCAGCAGCTCCCTCAGGTTGGGGACCCCGGGTGAAAAACTGTTTTTT. The rearrangement links TRBV5-1 to TRBJ1-4; D is perhaps TRBD1 (5 bases). This CDR3 contains 17 residues. From germline, CDR1 is SGHRS and CDR2 YFSETQ. V lost 3 bases and J 7 bases, leaving 22 bases between the germline ends.

This clone was detected only once. The DNA for the CDR3 is TGCAGCGCGGGGACTAGCGGCCTCCCAGGCGGTGAGCAGTTCTTC. It codes for CSAGTSGLPGGEQFF. This chain uses TRBV29-1 with TRBJ2-1, with 11 bases identical to TRBD2. V shed 7 bases, J shed 9 bases, and the junction held 14 bases outside the gene matches. The CDR3 is 15 residues long. CDR1 is SQVTM, CDR2 ANQGSEA, per germline.

The table lists this clone with a count of one. V is TRBV5-4 and J is TRBJ1-4; D gene ambiguous. The CDR3 runs to 15 residues. V gave up 0 bases and J gave up 3 bases, with 9 bases separating them. Germline CDR1 and CDR2: SGHNT and YYREEE (reference sequence). The CDR3 DNA reads as TGTGCCAGCAGCTTGGGAGGTCTACCTAATGAAAAACTGTTTTTT. Its translation is CASSLGGLPNEKLFF.

The rearrangement links TRBV19 to TRBJ1-1; D unclear. Trimming pared 8 bases from V and 0 bases from J, leaving 10 bases between. The V gene's germline CDR1 is LNHDA and CDR2 SQIVND (reference sequence). This CDR3 comprises 13 residues. The CDR3 DNA reads TGTGCCAGTGCCCGGGAACTGAACACTGAAGCTTTCTTT. This gives the protein CASARELNTEAFF.

The rearrangement joins TRBV2 to TRBJ1-6; D gene unclear. The CDR3 runs 13 residues. V lost 7 bases and J 11 bases, leaving 15 bases between the germline ends. CDR1 SNHLY and CDR2 FYNNEI come from the germline V gene. The chain's CDR3 is CASTRTERAPLHF. The CDR3 DNA reads as TGTGCCAGCACTAGGACCGAGCGAGCACCCCTCCACTTT.

V usage is TRBV5-1 and J usage is TRBJ2-5, with D perhaps given as TRBD1 or TRBD2 (5 bases each). CDR3 length: 13 residues. V was clipped by 4 bases and J by 4 bases, with 11 bases between them. In germline, CDR1 is SGHRS, CDR2 YFSETQ. The CDR3 sequence is CASSLRDGETQYF. CDR3 nucleotide sequence: TGCGCCAGCAGCCTCCGGGACGGAGAGACCCAGTACTTC.

Here the CDR3 DNA reads TGTGCCAGCAGTGAAAACGTGGGGGGGCTTGGCCAGCCCCAGCATTTT. This sequence encodes CASSENVGGLGQPQHF. V gene TRBV6-1 combines with J gene TRBJ1-5; maybe TRBD1 (6 bases). Trimming removed 2 bases at V and 7 bases at J, with 18 bases between. The CDR3 contains 16 residues. CDR1 MNHNS and CDR2 SASEGT come from the germline V gene.

There are a few counts of this clone. This chain joins TRBV11-2 and TRBJ2-7, with D uncertain. V was pared by 1 base and J by 5 bases, with 9 bases between. This CDR3 is 13 amino acids long. CDR1 is SGHAT and CDR2 is FQNNGV in the germline V gene. The CDR3 DNA follows: TGTGCCAGCAGCTTAGTCGGCCAGAACGAGCAGTACTTC. Translated, it gives CASSLVGQNEQYF.

The CDR3 coding sequence is TGTGCCAGCAGTTGGGCAGGGGAAATCAGCAATCAGCCCCAGCATTTT. As protein: CASSWAGEISNQPQHF. The chain combines TRBV2 with TRBJ1-5; the D gene is possibly TRBD1 (6 bases). Trimming removed 5 bases from V and 1 base from J, with 15 bases in between. The CDR3 totals 16 residues. CDR1 and CDR2 from the germline V gene are SNHLY and FYNNEI.